This is a list of T cell receptor beta chains from one sample in a study of cytomegalovirus exposure and HLA in healthy donors. Measured with immunoSEQ multiplex PCR; TCRdb has only the in-frame clones, and not every one. The sample has 160,000 or so clones; roughly 81% are singletons. The sample comprised PBMCs. Source of these receptors: a young woman in good health and CMV-seronegative. The conserved cysteine and the conserved F or W are not part of the CDR3 here. Each record gives: CDR3 protein, J gene, V gene.

ASSFPHSAARGVNQPQH	TRBJ1-5	TRBV28
ASSQDHAGVREQY	TRBJ2-7	TRBV4-2
ATYGAGTGNTIY	TRBJ1-3	TRBV28
ASSQLLRHYGYT	TRBJ1-2	TRBV28
ASTGTPSYEQY	TRBJ2-7	TRBV27
ASSSPGGETDTQY	TRBJ2-3	TRBV27
ASSSTGVETQY	TRBJ2-5	TRBV5-4
ASSPQGALVNTQY	TRBJ2-3	TRBV28
ASSGLLNTEAF	TRBJ1-1	TRBV28
ASSLGPSGRGKQY	TRBJ2-7	TRBV7-2
ASSPTGPTDTQY	TRBJ2-3	TRBV27
ASSRSPGAVPLH	TRBJ1-6	TRBV7-9
AWNRVNEKLF	TRBJ1-4	TRBV30
ASAFLLTGSGTQY	TRBJ2-5	TRBV11-1
ASSPQGAGETQY	TRBJ2-5	TRBV5-1
ASSGGGPTYEQY	TRBJ2-7	TRBV5-4
ASRGTGGYGYT	TRBJ1-2	TRBV4-1
ASSELRINYGYT	TRBJ1-2	TRBV2
ASSLGLAGITYEQY	TRBJ2-7	TRBV5-1
ASSDGGGPPDTQY	TRBJ2-3	TRBV2
ASSPLGMGGGQETQY	TRBJ2-5	TRBV7-8
ASSVDISEQY	TRBJ2-7	TRBV5-1
ASSLLTGRTGELF	TRBJ2-2	TRBV28
ASSPTRQGTQY	TRBJ2-5	TRBV11-3
ASSVDRGAGYT	TRBJ1-2	TRBV28
ASGATDTQY	TRBJ2-3	TRBV2
ASSFLGRGANEQF	TRBJ2-1	TRBV28
ATSLGGSAGELF	TRBJ2-2	TRBV15
ASSSGTGVYTGELF	TRBJ2-2	TRBV7-7
ASSLAHGDEQF	TRBJ2-1	TRBV7-9
ASSLTGGSGYGYT	TRBJ1-2	TRBV7-9
ASTGVGQPQH	TRBJ1-5	TRBV6-5
ASSVGGRPHEQY	NA	TRBV9
AWSANRDEKLF	TRBJ1-4	TRBV30
ASSPGGWEETQY	TRBJ2-5	TRBV7-9
ASSEEDGGSKPQH	TRBJ1-5	TRBV6-1
ASSLLGRHQETQY	TRBJ2-5	TRBV7-2
ASSLRTGGENEQF	TRBJ2-1	TRBV7-2
ASSGPRGGVGKNIQY	TRBJ2-4	TRBV6-1
ASSPSLTGDGYT	TRBJ1-2	TRBV18
ASSQSEGQGFILRANVLT	TRBJ2-6	TRBV23-1
ASSQAGAGGNGYT	TRBJ1-2	TRBV4-1